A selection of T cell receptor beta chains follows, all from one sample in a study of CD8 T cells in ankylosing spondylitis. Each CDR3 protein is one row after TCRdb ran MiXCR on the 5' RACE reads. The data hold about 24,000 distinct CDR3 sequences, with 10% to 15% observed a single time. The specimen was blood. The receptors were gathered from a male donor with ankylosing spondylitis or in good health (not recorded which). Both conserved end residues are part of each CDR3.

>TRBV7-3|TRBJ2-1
CASSLSGRYNEQFF
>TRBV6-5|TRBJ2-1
CATTPPTSGEQFF
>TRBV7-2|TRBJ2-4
CASSPWGGGTDKNIQYF
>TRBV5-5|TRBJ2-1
CASRRTANEQFF
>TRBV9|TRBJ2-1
CASSVVGGPPYNEQFF
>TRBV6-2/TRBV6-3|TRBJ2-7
CASRTGAHEQYF
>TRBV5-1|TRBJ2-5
CASSLSGGLETQYF
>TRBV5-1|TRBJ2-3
CASSPGQAYTDTQYF
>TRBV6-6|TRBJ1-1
CASSYIGAEAFF
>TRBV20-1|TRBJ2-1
CSAFDRDRGQPYNEQFF
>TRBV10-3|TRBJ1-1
CAISDRGGTEAFF
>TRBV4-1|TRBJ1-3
CASSHPMRNTIYF
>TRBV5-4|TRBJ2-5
CASSLGADQETQYF
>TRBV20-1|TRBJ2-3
CSARALGPTSWDTQYF
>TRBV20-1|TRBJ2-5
CSASGGETQYF
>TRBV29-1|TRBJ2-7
CSVEVRQGRIEQYF
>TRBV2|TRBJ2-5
CASSEAFGQGKGETQYF
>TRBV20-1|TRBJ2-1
CSAQTSGSMYEQFF
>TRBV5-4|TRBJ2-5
CASSGRTVAQETQYF
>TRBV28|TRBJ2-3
CASSLWGLAGGLTSTDTQYF
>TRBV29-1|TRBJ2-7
CSVEIPDRAYEQYF
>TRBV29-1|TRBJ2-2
CSVEVPGELFF
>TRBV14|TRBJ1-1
CASSQHLNTEAFF
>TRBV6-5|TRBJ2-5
CASSPEPTGWETQYF
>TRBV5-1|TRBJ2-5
CASSSRGDGETQYF
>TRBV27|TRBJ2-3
CASSYSGGGTDTQYF
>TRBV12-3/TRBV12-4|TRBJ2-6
CASSLRTGLTGANVLTF
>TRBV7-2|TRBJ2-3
CASSLALRNRYF
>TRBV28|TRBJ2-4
CASSRTGAHLAKNIQYF